Reported below is one T cell receptor beta chain. This specimen comes from a study of T cells in Graves' hyperthyroidism and ophthalmopathy. It was RNA transcripts that yielded the amplified TCR beta CDR3 regions. HTBI primers were the set used in a first-round RT-PCR of the TCR CDR3. TCRdb reprocessed the multiplex PCR reads with MiXCR, giving one entry per CDR3 protein. The repertoire holds 500,000 or so distinct CDR3 sequences, with under 20% as singletons. The V gene lost 9 bases and the J gene lost 6 bases, with 12 bases spanning the gap. Looked up from germline, CDR1 is LNHDA and CDR2 is SQIVND (reference sequence). CDR3 length equals 13 residues.

The J gene is TRBJ1-6, the V gene TRBV19; D not resolved. The specimen sequenced was blood. This receptor was taken from a woman under 30 with Graves' ophthalmopathy. Written as DNA, the CDR3 is TGTGCCAGCAATACGGACCCTAATTCACCCCTCCACTTT. Translating gives CASNTDPNSPLHF. Drawing the rest from reference TRBV19 and TRBJ1-6, the complete variable domain is DGGITQSPKYLFRKEGQNVTLSCEQNLNHDAMYWYRQDPGQGLRLIYYSQIVNDFQKGDIAEGYSVSREKKESFPLTVTSAQKNPTAFYLCASNTDPNSPLHFGNGTRLTVT.